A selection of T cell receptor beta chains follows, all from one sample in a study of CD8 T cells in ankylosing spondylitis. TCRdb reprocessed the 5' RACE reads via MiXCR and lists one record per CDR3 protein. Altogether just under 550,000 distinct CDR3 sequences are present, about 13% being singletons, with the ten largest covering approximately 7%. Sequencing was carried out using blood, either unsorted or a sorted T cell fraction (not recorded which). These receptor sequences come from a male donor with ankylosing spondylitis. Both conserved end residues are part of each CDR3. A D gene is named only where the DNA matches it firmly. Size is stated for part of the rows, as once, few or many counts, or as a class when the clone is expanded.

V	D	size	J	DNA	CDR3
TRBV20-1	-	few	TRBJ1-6	TGCAGTGCTAGGCGGGCTACGGATTCACCCCTCCACTTT	CSARRATDSPLHF
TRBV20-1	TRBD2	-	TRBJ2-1	TGCAGTGCTAGGCCCCTGGCGGGAGGGCCTGCGCAGTTCTTC	CSARPLAGGPAQFF
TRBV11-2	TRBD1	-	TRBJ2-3	TGTGCCAGCAGCAAAGGACAGGGGGGCGATACGCAGTATTTT	CASSKGQGGDTQYF
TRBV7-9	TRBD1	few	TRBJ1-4	TGTGCCAGCAGCCCGCTAACAGGGGCCGCAACTAATGAAAAACTGTTTTTT	CASSPLTGAATNEKLFF
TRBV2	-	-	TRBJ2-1	TGTGCCAGCAGTGAGGTCGCGGCAGGCTATGAGCAGTTCTTC	CASSEVAAGYEQFF
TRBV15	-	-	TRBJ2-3	TGTGCCACCAGCGGTTCGTGGGACTCAGATACGCAGTATTTT	CATSGSWDSDTQYF
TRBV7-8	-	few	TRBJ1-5	TGTGCCAGCAGCTTAGCTGAGGGACCCGACCAGCATTTT	CASSLAEGPDQHF
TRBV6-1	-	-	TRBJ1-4	TGTGCCAGCAGTGAATATAAACGGGAGCTTGAAAAACTGTTTTTT	CASSEYKRELEKLFF
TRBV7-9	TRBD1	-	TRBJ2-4	TGTGCCAGCAGCCCGACCGGGACAGGGCTAGCCAAAAACATTCAGTACTTC	CASSPTGTGLAKNIQYF
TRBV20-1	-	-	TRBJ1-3	TGCAGTGCTAGTGTGTGGGTCACCGGACCTGGAAACACCATATATTTT	CSASVWVTGPGNTIYF
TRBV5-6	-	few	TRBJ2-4	TGTGCCAGCAGCACCAAACAGGGAGCCAAAAACATTCAGTACTTC	CASSTKQGAKNIQYF
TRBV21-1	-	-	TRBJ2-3	TGTGCCAGCAGCAACGGACAGGAGGAAATGGGACGAGCCACAGATACGCAGTATTTT	CASSNGQEEMGRATDTQYF
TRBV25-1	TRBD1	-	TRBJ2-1	TGTGCCAGCAGTCTAGTACCGGGGACAGGGTCGGGTTACAATGAGCAGTTCTTC	CASSLVPGTGSGYNEQFF
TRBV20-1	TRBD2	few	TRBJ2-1	TGCAGTGCTAGTGTCCTAGCGGGAGAGATCAATGAGCAGTTCTTC	CSASVLAGEINEQFF
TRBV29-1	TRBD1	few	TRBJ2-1	TGCAGCGCGCAAGGGGGCCGCAATGAGCAGTTCTTC	CSAQGGRNEQFF
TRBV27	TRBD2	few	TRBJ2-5	TGTGCCAGCAGTTCTTACCCGGGACTAGGGGGGGAGACCCAGTACTTC	CASSSYPGLGGETQYF
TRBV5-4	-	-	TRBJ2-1	TGTGCCAGCAGCTTGTCACATTACAATGAGCAGTTCTTC	CASSLSHYNEQFF
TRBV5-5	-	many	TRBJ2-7	TGTGCCAGCACCCCGCGGGGAACTGGGTTCTACGAGCAGTACTTC	CASTPRGTGFYEQYF
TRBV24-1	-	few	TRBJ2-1	TGTGCCACCAGTGGGGGAGGTCGGAACAATGAGCAGTTCTTC	CATSGGGRNNEQFF
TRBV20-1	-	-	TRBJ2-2	TGCAGTGCTAGAGCAGGAAAGGGGGACACCGGGGAGCTGTTTTTT	CSARAGKGDTGELFF
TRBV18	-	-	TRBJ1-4	TGTGCCAGCTCACCGTCTACAGGGTCATTAGAAGAAAAACTGTTTTTT	CASSPSTGSLEEKLFF
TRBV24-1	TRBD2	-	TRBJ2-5	TGTGCCACCGAGCCTAGCGGGAGTCAAGAGACCCAGTACTTC	CATEPSGSQETQYF
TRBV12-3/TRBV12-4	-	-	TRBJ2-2	TGTGCCAGCAGAGGGACGACGAACACCGGGGAGCTGTTTTTT	CASRGTTNTGELFF
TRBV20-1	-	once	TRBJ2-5	TGCAGTGCCCAGATCGCGGTAGGCCAGTACTTC	CSAQIAVGQYF
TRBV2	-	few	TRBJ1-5	TGTGCCAGCAGTCCCGAGGCGGGCAATCAGCCCCAGCATTTT	CASSPEAGNQPQHF
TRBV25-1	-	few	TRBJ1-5	TGTGCCAGCAGCCCGGTGGGGGAAGGTGGCAATCAGCCCCAGCATTTT	CASSPVGEGGNQPQHF
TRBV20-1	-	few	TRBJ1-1	TGCAGTGCTCCCTTCGGGGTAACTGAAGCTTTCTTT	CSAPFGVTEAFF
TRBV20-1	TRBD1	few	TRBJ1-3	TGCAGTGCTAGGGAACAGGGGAACACTGGAAACACCATATATTTT	CSAREQGNTGNTIYF
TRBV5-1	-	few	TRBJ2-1	TGCGCCAGCAGCTTGGGGGTCGGGGGCTCCTACAATGAGCAGTTCTTC	CASSLGVGGSYNEQFF
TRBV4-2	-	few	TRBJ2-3	TGTGCCAGCAGCCAGCCGGGACCCACCAGAGATACGCAGTATTTT	CASSQPGPTRDTQYF
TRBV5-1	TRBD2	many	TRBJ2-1	TGCGCCAGCAGCTTGGGGGGGACTAGCGGGACCAATGAGCAGTTCTTC	CASSLGGTSGTNEQFF
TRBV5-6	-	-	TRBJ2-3	TGTGCCAGCAGCTTGACGGGTAGCGCTAGCACAGATACGCAGTATTTT	CASSLTGSASTDTQYF
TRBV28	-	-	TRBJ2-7	TGTGCCAGCAGCCAGGGGGGGGGATACTTGGCGGTGCAGTACTTC	CASSQGGGYLAVQYF
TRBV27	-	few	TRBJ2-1	TGTGCCAGCAGTTCCCTAGGGGGAGGTAAATACAATGAGCAGTTCTTC	CASSSLGGGKYNEQFF
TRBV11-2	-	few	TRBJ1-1	TGTGCCAGCAGCTTGGGTCGGGAGAGAGAAACTTTCTTT	CASSLGRERETFF
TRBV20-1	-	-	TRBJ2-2	TGCAGTGCTAGAAGGACAGTCAACACCGGGGAGCTGTTTTTT	CSARRTVNTGELFF
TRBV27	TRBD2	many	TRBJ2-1	TGTGCCAGCATCCGACTAGCGGGAGGGTGGAATGAGCAGTTCTTC	CASIRLAGGWNEQFF
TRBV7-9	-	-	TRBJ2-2	TGTGCCAGCAGCTCTGTCACTAGCACCGGGGAGCTGTTTTTT	CASSSVTSTGELFF
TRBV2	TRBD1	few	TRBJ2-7	TGTGCCAGCAGCGATCAGGGGGCGGGTTACGAGCAGTACTTC	CASSDQGAGYEQYF
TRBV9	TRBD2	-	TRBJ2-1	TGTGCCAGCAAAGCGACTAGCGCCTCCGATGAGCAGTTCTTC	CASKATSASDEQFF
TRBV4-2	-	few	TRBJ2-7	TGTGCCAGCAGCCAAGCAGGGACCTACGAGCAGTACTTC	CASSQAGTYEQYF
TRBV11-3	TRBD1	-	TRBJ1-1	TGTGCCAGCAGCCCCGAGGGGGCTAGGGACACTGAAGCTTTCTTT	CASSPEGARDTEAFF
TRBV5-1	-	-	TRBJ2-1	TGCGCCAGCAGCTCGACCATTTCCTACAATGAGCAGTTCTTC	CASSSTISYNEQFF
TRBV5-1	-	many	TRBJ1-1	TGCGCCAGCAGCAAGGACGGGGGGAACACTGAAGCTTTCTTT	CASSKDGGNTEAFF
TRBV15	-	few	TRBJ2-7	TGTGCCACCAGCGTTGGGCACGAGCAGTACTTC	CATSVGHEQYF
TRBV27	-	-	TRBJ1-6	TGTGCCAGCAGTTTGGTTCCCGGGGGCAACTCACCCCTCCACTTT	CASSLVPGGNSPLHF
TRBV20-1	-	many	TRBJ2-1	TGCAGTGCTAGTAGGCCGGGGAGCGGGAATGAGCAGTTCTTC	CSASRPGSGNEQFF
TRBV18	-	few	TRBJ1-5	TGTGCCAGCTCACCCATAGATAATCAGCCCCAGCATTTT	CASSPIDNQPQHF
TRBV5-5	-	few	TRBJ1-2	TGTGCCAGCAGCTGGGGAGGTACGGATGGCTACACCTTC	CASSWGGTDGYTF
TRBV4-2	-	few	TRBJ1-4	TGTGCCAGCAGCCAAGATATGGCAACTAATGAAAAACTGTTTTTT	CASSQDMATNEKLFF
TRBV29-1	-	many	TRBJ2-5	TGCAGCGTTATGAGACAATTAGCTGGGACCCAGTACTTC	CSVMRQLAGTQYF
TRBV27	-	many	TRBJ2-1	TGTGCCAGCAGTTCTAGCTGGGAGCAGTTCTTC	CASSSSWEQFF